This T cell receptor beta chain was sequenced during a study of tumor and adjacent non-tumor tissue in lung cancer. Overall study context: There were 12 adenocarcinoma, 2 squamous cell carcinoma and 1 small cell lung cancer cases.

With regard to this clonotype: Antigen: not known. One junction end does not reproduce the germline sequence, and a read error may be involved.

General observations from the study: In normal lung, the top 100 clones were significantly more dominant than in tumor. TCR diversity was significantly greater in tumor than normal lung tissue.

Three rounds of nested PCR, following a modified ARM-PCR protocol, produced the TCRbeta library. TCRdb analysed the multiplex PCR reads with MiXCR anew, one entry per CDR3 protein. Of over 40,000 distinct CDR3 sequences in the sample, around 67% are singletons; the top ten hold roughly 19%. This sample's RNA came from whole unsorted tissue. Distant lung tissue was collected more than 3 cm away from the tumor edge. The source is a woman aged 35 to 49 with non-small cell lung cancer. Input material: distant non-tumor lung tissue.

This CDR3 reads CVSTRYGGYAF. The CDR3 DNA reads as TGTGTCAGCACGAGGTACGGTGGCTACGCCTTC. This chain joins TRBV6-6 and TRBJ1-2; unclear D gene. The CDR3 is made up of 11 amino acids. Germline V lookup: CDR1 MNHNY, CDR2 SVGAGI (reference sequence).